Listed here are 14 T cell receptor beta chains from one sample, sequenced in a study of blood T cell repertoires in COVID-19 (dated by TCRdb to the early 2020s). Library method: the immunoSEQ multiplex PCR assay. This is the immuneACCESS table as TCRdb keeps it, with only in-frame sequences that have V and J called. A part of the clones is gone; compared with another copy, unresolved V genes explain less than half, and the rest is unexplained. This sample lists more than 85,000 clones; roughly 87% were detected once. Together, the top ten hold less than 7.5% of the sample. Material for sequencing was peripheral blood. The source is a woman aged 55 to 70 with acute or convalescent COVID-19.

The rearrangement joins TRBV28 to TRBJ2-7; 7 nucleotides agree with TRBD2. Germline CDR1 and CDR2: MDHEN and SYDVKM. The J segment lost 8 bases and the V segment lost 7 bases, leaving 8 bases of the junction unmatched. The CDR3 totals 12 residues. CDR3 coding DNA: TGTGCCAGCACAGTCGCGGGAGAAAAGCAGTACTTC. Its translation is CASTVAGEKQYF.

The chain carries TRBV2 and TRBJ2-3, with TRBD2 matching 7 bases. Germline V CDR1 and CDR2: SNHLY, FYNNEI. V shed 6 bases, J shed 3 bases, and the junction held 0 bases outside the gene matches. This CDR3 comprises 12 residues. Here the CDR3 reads CASRGLTDTQYF. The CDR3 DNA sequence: TGTGCCAGCAGGGGACTAACAGATACGCAGTATTTT.

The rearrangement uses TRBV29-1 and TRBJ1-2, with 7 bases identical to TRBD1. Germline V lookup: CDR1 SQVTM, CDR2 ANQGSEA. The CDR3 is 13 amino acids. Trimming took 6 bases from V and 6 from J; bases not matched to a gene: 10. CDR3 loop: CSVSETGQDGYTF. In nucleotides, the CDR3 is TGCAGCGTCAGTGAGACAGGGCAGGATGGCTACACCTTC.

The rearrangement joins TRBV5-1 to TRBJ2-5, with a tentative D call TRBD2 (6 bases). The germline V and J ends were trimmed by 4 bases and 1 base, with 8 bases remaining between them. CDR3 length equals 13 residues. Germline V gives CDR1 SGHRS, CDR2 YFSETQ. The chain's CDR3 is CASSVAAQETQYF. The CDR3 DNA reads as TGCGCCAGCAGCGTAGCGGCCCAAGAGACCCAGTACTTC.

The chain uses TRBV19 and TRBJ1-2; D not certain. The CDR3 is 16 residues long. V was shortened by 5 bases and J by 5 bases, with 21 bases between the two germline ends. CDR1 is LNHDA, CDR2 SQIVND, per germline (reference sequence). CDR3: CASSFSLGSGLYGYTF. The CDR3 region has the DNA TGTGCCAGTAGTTTCTCTCTAGGTAGCGGACTATATGGCTACACCTTC.

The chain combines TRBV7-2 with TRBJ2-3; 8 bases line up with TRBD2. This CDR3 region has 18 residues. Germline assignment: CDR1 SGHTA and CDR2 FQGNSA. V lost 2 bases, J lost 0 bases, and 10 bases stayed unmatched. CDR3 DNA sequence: TGTGCCAGCAGCTTATGGCTGGTCGGGAGGGAGAGCACAGATACGCAGTATTTT. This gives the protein CASSLWLVGRESTDTQYF.

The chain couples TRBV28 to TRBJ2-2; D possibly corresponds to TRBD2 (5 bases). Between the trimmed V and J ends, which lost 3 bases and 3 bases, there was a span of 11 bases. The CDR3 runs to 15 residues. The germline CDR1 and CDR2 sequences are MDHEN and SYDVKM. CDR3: CASSFEGEDTGELFF. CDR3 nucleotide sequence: TGTGCCAGCAGTTTCGAGGGAGAGGACACCGGGGAGCTGTTTTTT. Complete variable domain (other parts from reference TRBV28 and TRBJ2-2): DVKVTQSSRYLVKRTGEKVFLECVQDMDHENMFWYRQDPGLGLRLIYFSYDVKMKEKGDIPEGYSVSREKKERFSLILESASTNQTSMYLCASSFEGEDTGELFFGEGSRLTVL.

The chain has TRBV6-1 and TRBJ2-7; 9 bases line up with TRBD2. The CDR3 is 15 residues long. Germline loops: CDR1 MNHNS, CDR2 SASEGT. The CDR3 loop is CASSEGSSGSYEQYV. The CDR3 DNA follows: TGTGCCAGCAGCGAAGGGAGTAGCGGGAGTTACGAGCAGTACGTC.

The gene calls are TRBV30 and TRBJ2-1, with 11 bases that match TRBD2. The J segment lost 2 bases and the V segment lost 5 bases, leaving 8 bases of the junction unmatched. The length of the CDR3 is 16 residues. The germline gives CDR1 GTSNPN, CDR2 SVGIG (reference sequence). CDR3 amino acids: CAWGALAGGAYNEQFF. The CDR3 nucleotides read TGTGCCTGGGGTGCCTTAGCGGGAGGGGCCTACAATGAGCAGTTCTTC.

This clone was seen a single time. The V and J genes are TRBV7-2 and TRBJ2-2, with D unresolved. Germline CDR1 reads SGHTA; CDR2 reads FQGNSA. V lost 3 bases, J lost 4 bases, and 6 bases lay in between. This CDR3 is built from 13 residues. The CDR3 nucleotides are TGTGCCAGCAGCTTCTACCCCACCGGGGAGCTGTTTTTT. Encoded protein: CASSFYPTGELFF.

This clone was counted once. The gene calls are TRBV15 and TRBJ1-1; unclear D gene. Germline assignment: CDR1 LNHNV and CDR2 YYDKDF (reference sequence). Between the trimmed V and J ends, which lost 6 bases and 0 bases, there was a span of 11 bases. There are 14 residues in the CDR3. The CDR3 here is CATSLWPMNTEAFF. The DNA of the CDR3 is TGTGCCACCAGTCTGTGGCCCATGAACACTGAAGCTTTCTTT.

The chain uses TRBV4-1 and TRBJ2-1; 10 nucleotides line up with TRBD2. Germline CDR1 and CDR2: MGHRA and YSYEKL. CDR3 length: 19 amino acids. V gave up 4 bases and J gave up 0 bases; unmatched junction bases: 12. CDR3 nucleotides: TGCGCCAGCAGCCCTTGGGGAGGAGCGGGAGGGAACTCCTACAATGAGCAGTTCTTC. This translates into CASSPWGGAGGNSYNEQFF.

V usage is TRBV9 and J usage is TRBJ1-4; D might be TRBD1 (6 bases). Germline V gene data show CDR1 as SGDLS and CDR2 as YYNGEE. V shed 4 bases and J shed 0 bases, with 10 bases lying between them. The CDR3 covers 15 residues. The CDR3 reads CASSYTGTTNEKLFF. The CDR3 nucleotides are TGTGCCAGCAGCTATACAGGGACAACTAATGAAAAACTGTTTTTT.

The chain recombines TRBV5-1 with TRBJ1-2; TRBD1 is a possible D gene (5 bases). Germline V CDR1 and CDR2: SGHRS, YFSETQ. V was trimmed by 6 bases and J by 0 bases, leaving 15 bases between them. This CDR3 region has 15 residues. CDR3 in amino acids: CASTGDANPNYGYTF. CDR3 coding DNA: TGCGCCAGCACGGGGGACGCGAATCCTAACTATGGCTACACCTTC.